This T cell receptor beta chain was identified in a study of T cell responses to AZD1222 COVID-19 vaccine. Assay used: immunoSEQ multiplex PCR; TCRdb lists only in-frame clones, some missing. The sample consists of 160,000 or so clones, more than 90% of them appearing once. Overall study results and limits: CD4 TCRs linked to vaccination spanned spike, dominating at 160-218 and 743-854.

Trimming took 0 bases from V and 2 from J; bases not matched to a gene: 5. The V gene's germline CDR1 is SGHNT and CDR2 YYREEE (reference sequence). CDR3 length: 16 amino acids. A note on this clone: Its antigen is unidentified.

The chain uses TRBV5-4 and TRBJ2-1; 7 nucleotides line up with TRBD2. This TCR was recovered from an adult in good health. Sequencing was performed on peripheral blood, taken on day 0 of AZD1222 vaccination. The CDR3 loop reads CASSLAEAGPYNEQFF. The CDR3 nucleotides read TGTGCCAGCAGCTTGGCCGAAGCGGGACCCTACAATGAGCAGTTCTTC. Full variable domain (rest looked up from reference TRBV5-4 and TRBJ2-1): ETGVTQSPTHLIKTRGQQVTLRCSSQSGHNTVSWYQQALGQGPQFIFQYYREEENGRGNFPPRFSGLQFPNYSSELNVNALELDDSALYLCASSLAEAGPYNEQFFGPGTRLTVL.